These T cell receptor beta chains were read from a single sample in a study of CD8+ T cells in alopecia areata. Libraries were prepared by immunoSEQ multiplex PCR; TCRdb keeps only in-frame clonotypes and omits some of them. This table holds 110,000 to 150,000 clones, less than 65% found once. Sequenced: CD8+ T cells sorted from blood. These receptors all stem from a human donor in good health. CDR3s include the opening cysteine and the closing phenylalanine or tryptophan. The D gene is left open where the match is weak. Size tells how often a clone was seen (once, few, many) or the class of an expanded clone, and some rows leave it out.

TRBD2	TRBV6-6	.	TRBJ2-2	TGTGCCAGCACCGAGCCGGGACTAGCAACAGTCGGGGAGCTGTTTTTT	CASTEPGLATVGELFF
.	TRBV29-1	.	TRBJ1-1	TGCAGCGTTAAAGGGGGGAACACTGAAGCTTTCTTT	CSVKGGNTEAFF
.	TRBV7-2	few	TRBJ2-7	TGTGCCAGCAGCCCCGGGGGGACATCCTACGAGCAGTACTTC	CASSPGGTSYEQYF
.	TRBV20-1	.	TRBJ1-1	TGCAGCGCAGGGGCCGCCGGTAGGGCTTTCTTT	CSAGAAGRAFF
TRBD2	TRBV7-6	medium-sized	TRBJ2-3	TGTGCCAGCAGCCTGGGAGGGTACACAGATACGCAGTATTTT	CASSLGGYTDTQYF
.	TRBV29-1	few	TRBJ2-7	TGCAGCGTTGTGGGAGACACTTACGAGCAGTACTTC	CSVVGDTYEQYF
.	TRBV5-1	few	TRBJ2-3	TGCGCCAGCAGCTTGTCGTCGAATGCTAAGATGGACACAGATACGCAGTATTTT	CASSLSSNAKMDTDTQYF
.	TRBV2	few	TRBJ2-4	TGTGCCAGCAGTGGGGCGGGCAGGGAGGTGGACATTCAGTACTTC	CASSGAGREVDIQYF
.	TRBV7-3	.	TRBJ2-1	TGTGCCAGCAGCTTGGAGGGGGGTGAGCAGTTCTTC	CASSLEGGEQFF
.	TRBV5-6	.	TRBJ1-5	TGTGCCAGCAGCCCGGGCACAAGCAATCAGCCCCAGCATTTT	CASSPGTSNQPQHF
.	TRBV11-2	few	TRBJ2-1	TGTGCCAGCAGCTTGCGGGCCTTCAATGAGCAGTTCTTC	CASSLRAFNEQFF
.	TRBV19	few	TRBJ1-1	TGTGCCAGCTACGACAGGACCTTGAACACTGAAGCTTTCTTT	CASYDRTLNTEAFF
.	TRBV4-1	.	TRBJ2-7	TGCGCCAGCAGCCCCCGGGACGGGGCCTACGAGCAGTACTTC	CASSPRDGAYEQYF
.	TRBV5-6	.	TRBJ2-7	TGTGCCAGCAGCATCGGACGCTCCTACGAGCAGTACTTC	CASSIGRSYEQYF
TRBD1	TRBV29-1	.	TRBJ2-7	TGCAGCGTTGAAGAATTAGGGACAGGGGGCTACGAGCAGTACTTC	CSVEELGTGGYEQYF